The 3 T cell receptor beta chains reported below all come from one sample, sequenced in a study of CD8 T cells in Susac syndrome. RNA totalling about 0.45 to 1 ug underwent reverse transcription with random hexamers. In TCRdb, the immunoSEQ multiplex PCR reads were re-called with MiXCR into one record per CDR3 protein. Altogether 150,000 to 200,000 distinct CDR3 sequences are present, around 95% being singletons, with the ten largest covering roughly 0.098%. The sample taken for sequencing was CD4+ T cells from PBMCs. The receptors here all came from a human donor with Susac syndrome.

This clonotype was detected only once. The chain has TRBV29-1 and TRBJ2-1; tentative D call: TRBD2 (5 bases). Per the germline V gene, CDR1 is SQVTM and CDR2 is ANQGSEA. This CDR3 is 14 amino acids long. V lost 4 bases, J lost 1 base, and 11 bases lay in between. The CDR3 region is CSVGHTGSYNEQFF. CDR3 nucleotides: TGCAGCGTTGGACACACGGGGTCCTACAATGAGCAGTTCTTC.

The chain recombines TRBV30 with TRBJ2-6; D may be TRBD1 (5 bases). This CDR3 region has 14 residues. V was pared by 1 base and J by 3 bases, with 7 bases between. Germline V gene data show CDR1 as GTSNPN and CDR2 as SVGIG (reference sequence). The CDR3 spells CAWSEGVGANVLTF. CDR3 nucleotide sequence: TGTGCCTGGAGTGAAGGGGTTGGGGCCAACGTCCTGACTTTC.

This clonotype turned up a few times. The chain uses TRBV27 and TRBJ1-2; D perhaps matches TRBD1 (6 bases). V was trimmed by 3 bases and J by 2 bases, leaving 7 bases between them. CDR3 length equals 13 residues. Germline V gene lookup returns CDR1 MNHEY and CDR2 SMNVEV (reference sequence). The DNA of the CDR3 is TGTGCCAGCAGTTTCGGGGGCAACTATGGCTACACCTTC. It translates to CASSFGGNYGYTF.